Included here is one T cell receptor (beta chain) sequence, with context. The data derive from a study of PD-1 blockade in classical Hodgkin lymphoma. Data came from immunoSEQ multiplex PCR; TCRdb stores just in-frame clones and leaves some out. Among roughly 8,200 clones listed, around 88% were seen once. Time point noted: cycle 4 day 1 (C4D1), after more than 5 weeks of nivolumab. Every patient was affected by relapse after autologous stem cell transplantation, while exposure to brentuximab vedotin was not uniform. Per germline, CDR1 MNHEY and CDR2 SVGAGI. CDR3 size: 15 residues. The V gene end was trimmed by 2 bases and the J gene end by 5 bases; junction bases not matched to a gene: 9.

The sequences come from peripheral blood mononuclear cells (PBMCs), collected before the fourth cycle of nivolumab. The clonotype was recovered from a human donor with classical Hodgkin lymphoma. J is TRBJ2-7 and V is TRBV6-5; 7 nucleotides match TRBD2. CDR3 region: CASSYRGVQANEQYF. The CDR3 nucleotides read TGTGCCAGCAGTTACCGGGGGGTACAAGCGAACGAGCAGTACTTC.